This entry describes one TCR beta chain. The antigen is not known. The ends were cut back, 5 bases at V and 4 bases at J, with 9 bases in the middle. The CDR3 spans 13 residues. Germline values: CDR1 LNHDA, CDR2 SQIVND (reference sequence). These data originate in a study of beta chain features in type 1 diabetes. What was sequenced were expressed TCRB transcripts, since all of the isolated RNA had been reverse transcribed. Produced via immunoSEQ multiplex PCR; TCRdb's table is partial and in-frame only. The sample consists of about 360,000 clones, around 12% of them appearing once. Study-wide findings and caveats: In all four CD4+ subsets, TCRB CDR3 length was significantly, moderately reduced in type 1 diabetes.

Sequencing was done on a sample of naive CD4+ T cells from blood. This receptor was obtained from a man between 18 and 29 years old in good health. The chain recombines TRBV19 with TRBJ1-5, with D perhaps TRBD1 (6 bases). In nucleotides, the CDR3 is TGTGCCAGTAGTGGGACACTGAATCAGCCCCAGCATTTT. This gives the protein CASSGTLNQPQHF.